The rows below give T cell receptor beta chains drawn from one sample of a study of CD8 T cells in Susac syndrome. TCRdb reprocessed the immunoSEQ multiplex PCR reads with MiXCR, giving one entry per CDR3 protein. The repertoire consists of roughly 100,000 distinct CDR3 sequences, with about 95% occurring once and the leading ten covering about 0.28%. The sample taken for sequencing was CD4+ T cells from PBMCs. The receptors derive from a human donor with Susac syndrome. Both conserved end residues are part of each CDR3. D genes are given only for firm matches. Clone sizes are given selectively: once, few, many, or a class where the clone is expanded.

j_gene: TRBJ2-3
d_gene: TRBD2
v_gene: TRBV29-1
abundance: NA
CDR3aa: CSVDQRGEDTQYF
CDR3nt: TGCAGCGTTGACCAGCGGGGAGAAGATACGCAGTATTTT

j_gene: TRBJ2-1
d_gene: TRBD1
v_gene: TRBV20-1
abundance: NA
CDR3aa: CSTIGTGISGSYNEQFF
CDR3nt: TGCAGTACTATAGGGACAGGAATATCGGGCTCCTACAATGAGCAGTTCTTC

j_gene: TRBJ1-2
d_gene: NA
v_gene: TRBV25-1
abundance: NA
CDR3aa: CASSELTGELNGYTF
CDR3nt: TGTGCCAGCAGTGAATTGACCGGAGAGCTAAATGGCTACACCTTC

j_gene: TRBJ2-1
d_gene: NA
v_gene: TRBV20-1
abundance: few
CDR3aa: CSAPITSLGEQFF
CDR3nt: TGCAGTGCTCCGATCACTTCACTGGGTGAGCAGTTTTTC

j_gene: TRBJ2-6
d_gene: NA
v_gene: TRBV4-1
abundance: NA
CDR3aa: CASSQGRAISGANVLTF
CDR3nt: TGCGCCAGCAGCCAAGGAAGGGCTATCTCTGGGGCCAACGTCCTGACTTTC

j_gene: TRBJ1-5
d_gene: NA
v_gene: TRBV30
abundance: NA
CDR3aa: CAWTGRSNQPQHF
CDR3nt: TGTGCCTGGACCGGGCGAAGCAATCAGCCCCAGCATTTT

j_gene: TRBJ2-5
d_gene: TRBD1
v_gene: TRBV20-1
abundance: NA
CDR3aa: CSARDMGQGAETQYF
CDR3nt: TGCAGTGCTAGAGACATGGGACAGGGGGCAGAGACCCAGTACTTC

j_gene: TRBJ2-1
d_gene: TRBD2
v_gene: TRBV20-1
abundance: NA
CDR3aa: CSATKASGGNNEQFF
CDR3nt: TGCAGTGCCACAAAAGCTAGCGGGGGAAACAATGAGCAGTTCTTC

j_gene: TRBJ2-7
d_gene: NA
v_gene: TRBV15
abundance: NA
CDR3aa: CATSRDASFYEQYF
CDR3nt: TGTGCCACCAGCAGAGATGCCTCCTTCTACGAGCAGTACTTC

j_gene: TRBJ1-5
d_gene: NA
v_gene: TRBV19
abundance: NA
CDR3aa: CATRQINQPQHF
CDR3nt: TGTGCCACCAGACAGATAAATCAGCCCCAGCATTTT

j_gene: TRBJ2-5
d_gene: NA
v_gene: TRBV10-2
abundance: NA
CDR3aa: CASRTQETQYF
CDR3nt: TGCGCCAGCAGGACCCAAGAGACCCAGTACTTC

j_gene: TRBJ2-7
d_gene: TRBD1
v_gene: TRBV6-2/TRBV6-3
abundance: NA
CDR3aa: CASSTRQGSHEQYF
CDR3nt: TGTGCCAGCAGTACCCGACAGGGCTCCCACGAGCAGTACTTC

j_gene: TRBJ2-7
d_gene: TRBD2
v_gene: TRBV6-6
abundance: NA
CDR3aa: CASMFSGSSYEQYF
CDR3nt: TGTGCCAGCATGTTTAGCGGGAGCTCCTACGAGCAGTACTTC

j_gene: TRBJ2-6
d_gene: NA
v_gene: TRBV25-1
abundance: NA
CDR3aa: CASSEGSSGANVLTF
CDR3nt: TGTGCCAGCAGTGAAGGAAGCTCTGGGGCCAACGTCCTGACTTTC

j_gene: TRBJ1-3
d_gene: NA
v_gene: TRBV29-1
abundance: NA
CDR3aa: CSATEDPSGNTIYF
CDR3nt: TGCAGCGCTACGGAAGACCCCTCTGGAAACACCATATATTTT

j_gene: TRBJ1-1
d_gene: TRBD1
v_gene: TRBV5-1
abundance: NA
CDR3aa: CASSLSQTGGTEAFF
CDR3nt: TGCGCCAGCAGCTTGTCCCAAACAGGGGGCACTGAAGCTTTCTTT

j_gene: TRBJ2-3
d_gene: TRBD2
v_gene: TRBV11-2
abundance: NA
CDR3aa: CASSHGGDTQYF
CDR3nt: TGTGCCAGCAGCCACGGGGGGGATACGCAGTATTTT

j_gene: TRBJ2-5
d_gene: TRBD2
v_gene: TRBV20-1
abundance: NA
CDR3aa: CSARVFGGGGETQYF
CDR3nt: TGCAGTGCTAGAGTATTCGGCGGGGGGGGCGAGACCCAGTACTTC

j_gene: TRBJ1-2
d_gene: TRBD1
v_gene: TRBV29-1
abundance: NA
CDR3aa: CSVEKRDRGNLNYGYTF
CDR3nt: TGCAGCGTTGAAAAACGGGACAGGGGGAATCTGAACTATGGCTACACCTTC

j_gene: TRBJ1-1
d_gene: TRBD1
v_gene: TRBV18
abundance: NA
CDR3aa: CASSKDRANTEAFF
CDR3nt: TGTGCCAGCTCAAAGGACAGGGCAAACACTGAAGCTTTCTTT

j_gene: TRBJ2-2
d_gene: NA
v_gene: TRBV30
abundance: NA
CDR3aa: CAWSVPGDTGELFF
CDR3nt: TGTGCCTGGAGTGTACCAGGGGACACCGGGGAGCTGTTTTTT

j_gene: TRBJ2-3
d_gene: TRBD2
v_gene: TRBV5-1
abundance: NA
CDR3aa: CASSLAGDTDTQYF
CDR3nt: TGCGCCAGCAGCTTAGCGGGGGACACAGATACGCAGTATTTT

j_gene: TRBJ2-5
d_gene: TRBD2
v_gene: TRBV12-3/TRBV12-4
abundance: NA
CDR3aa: CASSTGTSGLETQYF
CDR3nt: TGTGCCAGCAGCACCGGGACTAGCGGATTAGAGACCCAGTACTTC

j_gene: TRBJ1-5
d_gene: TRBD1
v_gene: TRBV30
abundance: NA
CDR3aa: CAWRGTGGYQPQHF
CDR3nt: TGTGCCTGGAGGGGGACAGGGGGGTATCAGCCCCAGCATTTT

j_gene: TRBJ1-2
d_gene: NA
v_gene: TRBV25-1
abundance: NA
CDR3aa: CASSRTNYGYTF
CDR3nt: TGTGCCAGCAGCCGGACTAACTATGGCTACACCTTC

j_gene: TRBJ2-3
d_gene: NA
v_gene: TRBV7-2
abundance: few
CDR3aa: CASSWAADTQYF
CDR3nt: TGTGCCAGCAGCTGGGCGGCCGATACGCAGTATTTT

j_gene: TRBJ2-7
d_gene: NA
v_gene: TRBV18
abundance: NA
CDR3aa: CASSPRMGDSLGHEQYF
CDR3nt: TGTGCCAGCTCACCACGAATGGGAGACTCCCTGGGCCACGAGCAGTACTTC

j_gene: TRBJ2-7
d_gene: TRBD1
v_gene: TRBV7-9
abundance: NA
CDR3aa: CASSQGGRAEQYF
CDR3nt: TGTGCCAGCAGCCAAGGGGGCAGGGCCGAGCAGTACTTC

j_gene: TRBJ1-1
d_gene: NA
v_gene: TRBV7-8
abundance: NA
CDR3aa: CASSSSRQEEAFF
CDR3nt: TGTGCCAGCAGCTCTTCACGACAGGAGGAAGCTTTCTTT

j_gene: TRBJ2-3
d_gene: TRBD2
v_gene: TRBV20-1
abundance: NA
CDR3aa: CSAIRTSGGAFTDTQYF
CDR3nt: TGCAGTGCTATCCGGACTAGCGGGGGGGCTTTCACAGATACGCAGTATTTT

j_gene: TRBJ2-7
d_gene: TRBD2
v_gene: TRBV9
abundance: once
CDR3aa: CASSDAFLAGGKEEQYF
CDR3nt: TGTGCCAGCAGCGACGCCTTCTTAGCGGGGGGGAAGGAGGAGCAGTACTTC

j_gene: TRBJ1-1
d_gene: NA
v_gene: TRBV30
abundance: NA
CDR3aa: CAWIPTEAFF
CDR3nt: TGTGCCTGGATCCCGACTGAAGCTTTCTTT

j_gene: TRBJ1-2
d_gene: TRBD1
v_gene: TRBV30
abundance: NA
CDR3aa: CAWSGQGYGYTF
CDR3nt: TGTGCCTGGAGTGGACAGGGCTATGGCTACACCTTC

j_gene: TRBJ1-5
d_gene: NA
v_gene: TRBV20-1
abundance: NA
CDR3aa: CSANRDTGVGNQPQHF
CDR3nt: TGCAGTGCTAACCGGGACACGGGGGTGGGCAATCAGCCCCAGCATTTT

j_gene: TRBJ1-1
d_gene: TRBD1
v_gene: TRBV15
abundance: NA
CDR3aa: CATSPMTGRNTEAFF
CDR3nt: TGTGCCACCAGCCCTATGACAGGGAGGAACACTGAAGCTTTCTTT

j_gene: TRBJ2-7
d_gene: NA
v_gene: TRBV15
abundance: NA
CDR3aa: CATSRDLQIRSYEQYF
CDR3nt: TGTGCCACCAGCAGAGATCTGCAGATTCGGTCCTACGAGCAGTACTTC

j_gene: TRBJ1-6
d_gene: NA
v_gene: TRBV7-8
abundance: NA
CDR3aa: CASSLGSGDNSPLHF
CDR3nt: TGTGCCAGCAGCTTAGGGTCAGGAGATAATTCACCCCTCCACTTT

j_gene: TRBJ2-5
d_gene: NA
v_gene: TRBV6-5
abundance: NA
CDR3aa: CASSSFYSGGKETQYF
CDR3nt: TGTGCCAGCAGTTCCTTCTACTCCGGAGGGAAAGAGACCCAGTACTTC

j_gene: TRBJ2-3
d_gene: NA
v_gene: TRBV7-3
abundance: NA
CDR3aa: CASSYPRDTQYF
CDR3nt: TGTGCCAGCAGTTACCCCCGAGATACGCAGTATTTT

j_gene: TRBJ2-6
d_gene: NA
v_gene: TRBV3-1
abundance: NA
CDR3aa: CASSLYSSGANVLTF
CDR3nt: TGTGCCAGCAGCCTGTACAGCTCTGGGGCCAACGTCCTGACTTTC

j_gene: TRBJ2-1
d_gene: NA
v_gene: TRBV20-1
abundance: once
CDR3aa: CSARINEWANEQFF
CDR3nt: TGCAGTGCTAGGATTAACGAATGGGCAAATGAGCAGTTCTTC

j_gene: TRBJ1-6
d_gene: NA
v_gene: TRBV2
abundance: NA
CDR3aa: CASTVSNSPLHF
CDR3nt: TGTGCCAGCACGGTGTCGAATTCACCCCTCCACTTT

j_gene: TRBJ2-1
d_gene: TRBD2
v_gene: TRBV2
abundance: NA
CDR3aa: CASTRTSGWDNEQFF
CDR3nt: TGTGCCAGCACCCGGACTAGCGGGTGGGACAATGAGCAGTTCTTC

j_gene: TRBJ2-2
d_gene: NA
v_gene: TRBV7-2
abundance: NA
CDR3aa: CAPGTSYTGELFF
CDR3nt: TGTGCCCCCGGGACCAGTTACACCGGGGAGCTGTTTTTT

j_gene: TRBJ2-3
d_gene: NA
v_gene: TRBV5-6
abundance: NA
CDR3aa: CASQNGLRTDTQYF
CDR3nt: TGTGCCAGCCAAAATGGACTTCGCACAGATACGCAGTATTTT

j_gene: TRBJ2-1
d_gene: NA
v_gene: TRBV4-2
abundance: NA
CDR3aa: CASSQEDFLDPYNEQFF
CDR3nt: TGTGCCAGCAGCCAAGAAGATTTCCTTGACCCCTACAATGAGCAGTTCTTC

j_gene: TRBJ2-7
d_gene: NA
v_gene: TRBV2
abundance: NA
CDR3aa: CASSEASAGGSEQYF
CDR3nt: TGTGCCAGCAGTGAAGCGTCGGCTGGGGGTTCCGAGCAGTACTTC

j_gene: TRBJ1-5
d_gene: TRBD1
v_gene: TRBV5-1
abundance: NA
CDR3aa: CASSLEGAGNQPQHF
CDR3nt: TGCGCCAGCAGCTTGGAGGGGGCCGGCAATCAGCCCCAGCATTTT

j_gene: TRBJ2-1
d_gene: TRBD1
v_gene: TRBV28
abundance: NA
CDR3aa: CASSLGQVSYNEQFF
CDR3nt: TGTGCCAGCAGCCTGGGACAGGTCTCCTACAATGAGCAGTTCTTC

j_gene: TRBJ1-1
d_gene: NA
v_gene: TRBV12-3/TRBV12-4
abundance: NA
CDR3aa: CASSPDGTEAFF
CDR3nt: TGTGCCAGCAGTCCCGACGGAACTGAAGCTTTCTTT

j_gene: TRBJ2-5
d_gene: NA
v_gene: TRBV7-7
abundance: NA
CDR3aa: CASSLDSQETQYF
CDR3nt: TGTGCCAGCAGCCTAGACTCGCAAGAGACCCAGTACTTC

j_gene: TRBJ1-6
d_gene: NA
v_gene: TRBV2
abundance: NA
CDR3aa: CASREGTNSPLHF
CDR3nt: TGTGCCAGCAGAGAAGGGACTAATTCACCCCTCCACTTT

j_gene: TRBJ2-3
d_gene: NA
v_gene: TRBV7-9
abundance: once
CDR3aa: CASSLASAASTDTQYF
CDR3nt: TGTGCCAGCAGCTTAGCGTCCGCTGCTAGCACAGATACGCAGTATTTT

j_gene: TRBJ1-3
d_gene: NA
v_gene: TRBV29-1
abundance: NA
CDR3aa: CSVGGSTPGNTIYF
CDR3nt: TGCAGCGTTGGAGGCTCTACCCCTGGAAACACCATATATTTT

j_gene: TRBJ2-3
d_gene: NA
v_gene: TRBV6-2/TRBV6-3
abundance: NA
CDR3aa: CASGRTSTDTQYF
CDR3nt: TGTGCCAGCGGGCGGACTAGCACAGATACGCAGTATTTT